These 16 T cell receptor beta chains came from one sample sequenced in a study of blood T cell repertoires in COVID-19. Data came from immunoSEQ multiplex PCR; TCRdb stores just in-frame clones and leaves some out. This sample yields approximately 170,000 clones, of which 90% are seen a single time; roughly 19% belongs to the top ten. The source material was peripheral blood. Receptors were obtained from a man in his sixties with active or convalescent COVID-19.

V is TRBV6-5 and J is TRBJ2-2; a possible D gene is TRBD2 (5 bases). V was clipped by 7 bases and J by 6 bases, with 12 bases between them. Germline V CDR1 and CDR2: MNHEY, SVGAGI. This CDR3 has 13 amino acids. CDR3 residues: CASTPGWAGELFF. The CDR3 nucleotides are TGTGCCAGCACACCGGGGTGGGCCGGGGAGCTGTTTTTT.

This rearrangement joins TRBV20-1 to TRBJ2-6, with D uncertain. The CDR3 contains 14 residues. The germline gives CDR1 DFQATT, CDR2 SNEGSKA (reference sequence). Trimming pared 3 bases from V and 0 bases from J, leaving 6 bases between. The CDR3 region has the DNA TGCAGTGCTAGTCTTCTCTCTGGGGCCAACGTCCTGACTTTC. Translation gives CSASLLSGANVLTF.

The rearrangement joins TRBV10-2 to TRBJ1-4; maybe TRBD1 (6 bases). Looked up from germline, CDR1 is WSHSY and CDR2 is SAAADI. Trimming removed 6 bases from V and 1 base from J, with 15 bases in between. The length of the CDR3 is 16 residues. CDR3 sequence: CASRKSGAQTNEKLFF. CDR3 bases: TGCGCCAGCAGGAAATCAGGGGCCCAAACTAATGAAAAACTGTTTTTT.

The gene calls are TRBV19 and TRBJ1-1; 7 nucleotides align to TRBD1. Germline V gene data show CDR1 as LNHDA and CDR2 as SQIVND (reference sequence). The CDR3 consists of 15 residues. With V trimmed by 5 bases and J by 3 bases, 9 bases remained unmatched. DNA of the CDR3: TGTGCCAGTAGTTCTAGACAGGGAGAGGACACTGAAGCTTTCTTT. Its protein product is CASSSRQGEDTEAFF.

V gene TRBV11-2 combines with J gene TRBJ2-7; 11 nucleotides agree with TRBD1. The CDR3 consists of 16 residues. Trimming removed 5 bases from V and 4 bases from J; junction bases left unmatched: 10. Germline-derived CDR1 and CDR2 are SGHAT and FQNNGV. The CDR3 DNA reads TGTGCCAGCAGCAAAATCAGGACAGGGGGCAAGTACGAGCAGTACTTC. Residues: CASSKIRTGGKYEQYF.

V gene TRBV3-1 (or the pseudogene TRBV3-2) combines with J gene TRBJ1-6; D may be TRBD1 (6 bases). CDR1 and CDR2 from the germline V gene are LGHDT and YNNKEL (reference sequence). The CDR3 totals 15 residues. Between the trimmed V and J ends, which lost 4 bases and 3 bases, there was a span of 10 bases. CDR3 in DNA: TGTGCCAGCAGCCTGCGGACAGACTATAATTCACCCCTCCACTTT. This gives the protein CASSLRTDYNSPLHF.

J is TRBJ1-2 and V is TRBV5-1; D unresolved. CDR1 and CDR2 from the germline V gene are SGHRS and YFSETQ. This CDR3 spans 12 amino acids. V lost 3 bases and J lost 6, with 9 bases in between. CDR3 in DNA: TGCGCCAGCAGCTATTCGTATAATGGCTACACCTTC. Encoded protein: CASSYSYNGYTF.

This chain uses TRBV11-2 with TRBJ1-2; D is possibly TRBD1 (6 bases). The CDR3 covers 15 residues. Per the germline V gene, CDR1 is SGHAT and CDR2 is FQNNGV. With 1 base removed from V and 4 bases from J, the gap between germline ends came to 13 bases. CDR3 residues: CASSLVSGAPYGYTF. CDR3 sequence (DNA): TGTGCCAGCAGCTTAGTGTCAGGGGCCCCCTATGGCTACACCTTC.

V usage is TRBV2 and J usage is TRBJ2-5; 11 bases are a match to TRBD2. This CDR3 contains 15 residues. V lost 1 base, J lost 5 bases, and 3 bases stayed unmatched. Per germline, CDR1 SNHLY and CDR2 FYNNEI. The CDR3 region is CASSEVLAGGETQYF. The CDR3 coding sequence is TGTGCCAGCAGTGAAGTGTTAGCGGGGGGGGAGACCCAGTACTTC.

This rearrangement joins TRBV19 to TRBJ1-4; tentative D call: TRBD1 (6 bases). The CDR3 consists of 14 residues. Trimming left V 4 bases short and J 8 bases short, with 14 bases between. The germline V gene encodes CDR1 LNHDA and CDR2 SQIVND (reference sequence). The CDR3 bases are TGTGCCAGTAGTAGCGGGGGCCGGAGAGAAAAACTGTTTTTT. This codes for CASSSGGRREKLFF.

The genes are TRBV9 and TRBJ1-1, with D possibly TRBD1 on 6 matching bases. The CDR3 has 15 amino acids. Trimming took 0 bases from V and 5 from J, leaving 14 bases between them. Germline V gene data show CDR1 as SGDLS and CDR2 as YYNGEE. This chain's CDR3 is CASSVDGVGGTEAFF. DNA for the CDR3: TGTGCCAGCAGCGTAGACGGTGTAGGGGGAACTGAAGCTTTCTTT.

For this clone: The sample has other DNA sequences that encode this CDR3 too. The rearrangement links TRBV5-6 to TRBJ1-2; maybe TRBD1 (6 bases). CDR1 is SGHDT, CDR2 YYEEEE, per germline. The CDR3 consists of 13 residues. Trimming cost V 0 bases and J 5 bases, with 8 bases left between them. The CDR3: CASSLDRAYGYTF. Written as DNA, the CDR3 is TGTGCCAGCAGCTTGGACAGGGCATATGGCTACACCTTC.

The chain uses TRBV5-1 and TRBJ2-3; 8 bases are shared with TRBD1. CDR3 length equals 14 residues. V lost 5 bases and J lost 1; bases outside the gene matches: 3. Germline CDR1 SGHRS, CDR2 YFSETQ. CDR3 nucleotide sequence: TGCGCCAGCAGACCGGGACAGGGCACAGATACGCAGTATTTT. Translation gives CASRPGQGTDTQYF.

The chain has TRBV5-1 and TRBJ1-1; no clear D. Trimming shortened V by 3 bases and J by 2 bases, and 8 bases separated the two germline ends. Looked up from germline, CDR1 is SGHRS and CDR2 is YFSETQ. This CDR3 has 13 residues. This CDR3 is CASSSEHNTEAFF. CDR3 bases: TGCGCCAGCAGCTCAGAACACAACACTGAAGCTTTCTTT.

The chain is built from TRBV4-1 and TRBJ2-6; the match to TRBD1 covers 10 bases. Germline V gene sequence: CDR1 MGHRA, CDR2 YSYEKL. The CDR3 runs 15 residues. With 5 bases clipped from V and 2 bases from J, the junction kept 0 bases outside the gene matches. For the CDR3, the DNA is TGCGCCAGCAGCGGGACAGGGGCTGGGGCCAACGTCCTGACTTTC. It specifies CASSGTGAGANVLTF.

The sample holds one count of this clone. CDR3: CASSSPGQGTRTEAFF. CDR3 DNA: TGTGCCAGCAGCTCCCCGGGACAGGGTACGAGAACTGAAGCTTTCTTT. V usage is TRBV28 and J usage is TRBJ1-1; 9 bases match TRBD1. The trim removed 6 bases at V and 5 bases at J, leaving 13 bases unmatched. From germline, CDR1 is MDHEN and CDR2 SYDVKM. This CDR3 is built from 16 residues.